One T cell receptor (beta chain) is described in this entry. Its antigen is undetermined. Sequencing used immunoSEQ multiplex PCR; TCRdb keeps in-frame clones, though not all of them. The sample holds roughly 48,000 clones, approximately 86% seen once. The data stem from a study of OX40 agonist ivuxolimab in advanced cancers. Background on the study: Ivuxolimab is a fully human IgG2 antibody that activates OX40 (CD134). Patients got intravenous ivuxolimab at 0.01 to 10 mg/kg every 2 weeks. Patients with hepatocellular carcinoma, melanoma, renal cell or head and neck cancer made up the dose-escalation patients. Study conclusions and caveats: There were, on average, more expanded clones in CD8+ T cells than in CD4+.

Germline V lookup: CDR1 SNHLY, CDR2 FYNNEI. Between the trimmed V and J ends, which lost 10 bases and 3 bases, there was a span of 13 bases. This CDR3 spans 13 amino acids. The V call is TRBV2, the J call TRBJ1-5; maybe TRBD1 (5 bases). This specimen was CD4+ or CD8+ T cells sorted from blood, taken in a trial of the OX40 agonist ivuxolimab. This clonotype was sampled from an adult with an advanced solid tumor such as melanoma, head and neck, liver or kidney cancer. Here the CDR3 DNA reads TGTGCCATCTCCGACAGTTACAATCAGCCCCAGCATTTT. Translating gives CAISDSYNQPQHF.